Listed below are T cell receptor beta chains from one sample, sequenced in a study of T-cell memory formation after mild COVID-19. TCRdb fed the 5' RACE reads into MiXCR, producing one record per CDR3 protein. Of 350,000 to 450,000 distinct CDR3 sequences in the sample, around 27% were seen once. The sequenced sample consisted of PBMCs or a T cell subset sorted from them (not recorded which). These receptors were collected from an adult woman who had mild COVID-19 (a few samples of this study predate the infection). Cell type and time point are not known. Each CDR3 is given with its conserved first and last residue. The order of the fields is clone size, V gene, D gene, J gene, CDR3 protein, CDR3 DNA. The D gene is left open where the match is weak. Clone size is not always given. Where it is, it says once, few, many or a class for expanded clones.

few	TRBV19	TRBD1	TRBJ2-1	CASSDQGQVIHEQFF	TGTGCCAGTAGTGACCAAGGACAGGTGATCCATGAGCAGTTCTTC
-	TRBV7-2	-	TRBJ2-3	CASSLEGFTDTQYF	TGTGCCAGCAGCTTAGAAGGGTTCACAGATACGCAGTATTTT
-	TRBV29-1	TRBD1	TRBJ1-2	CSVEGQGADGYTF	TGCAGCGTTGAAGGGCAGGGGGCTGATGGCTACACCTTC
few	TRBV18	-	TRBJ2-1	CASSPPMGEQFF	TGTGCCAGCTCACCCCCCATGGGTGAGCAGTTCTTC
-	TRBV9	TRBD2	TRBJ2-1	CASSASGSSYNEQFF	TGTGCCAGCAGCGCCAGCGGGAGCTCCTACAATGAGCAGTTCTTC
few	TRBV9	TRBD1	TRBJ2-7	CASSLTTGEASYEQYF	TGTGCCAGCAGCCTCACGACAGGGGAAGCATCCTACGAGCAGTACTTC
-	TRBV6-1	-	TRBJ1-2	CASSRSQGFYGYTF	TGTGCCAGCAGCCGAAGCCAGGGTTTCTATGGCTACACCTTC
-	TRBV9	-	TRBJ2-2	CASSPGAGQGQKNTGELFF	TGTGCCAGCAGCCCAGGGGCCGGGCAGGGGCAAAAGAACACCGGGGAGCTGTTTTTT
-	TRBV15	TRBD2	TRBJ2-7	CATSIDDGLAGIEQYF	TGTGCCACCAGCATCGACGATGGACTAGCGGGGATCGAGCAGTACTTC
-	TRBV6-6	-	TRBJ2-3	CASSLDGNTQYF	TGTGCCAGCAGCTTGGACGGGAATACGCAGTATTTT
few	TRBV19	TRBD1	TRBJ1-1	CASSIGNRGEAFF	TGTGCCAGTAGTATAGGGAACAGGGGCGAAGCTTTCTTT
-	TRBV20-1	TRBD2	TRBJ2-7	CSWTSGHYEQYF	TGCAGTTGGACTAGCGGCCACTACGAGCAGTACTTC
-	TRBV12-3/TRBV12-4	-	TRBJ2-3	CATKPRGAFTDTQYF	TGTGCCACTAAGCCCCGGGGAGCTTTCACAGATACGCAGTATTTT
-	TRBV12-3/TRBV12-4	TRBD1	TRBJ1-1	CASTWTGRTEAFF	TGTGCCAGCACCTGGACAGGGCGAACTGAAGCTTTCTTT
few	TRBV6-2/TRBV6-3	-	TRBJ2-5	CASSPGPTGETQYF	TGTGCCAGCAGTCCGGGACCTACAGGAGAGACCCAGTACTTC
few	TRBV9	-	TRBJ2-7	CASSDQGGGLEQYF	TGTGCCAGCAGCGACCAAGGAGGAGGTCTCGAGCAGTACTTC